This T cell receptor (beta chain) came from a study of blood T cells in healthy people across ages. The use of a sample-barcoded 5' primer and a J-beta primer mix characterized a second PCR of about 7 to 12 cycles. TCRdb analysed the 5' RACE reads with MiXCR anew, one entry per CDR3 protein. The repertoire holds over 1.5 million distinct CDR3 sequences, with around half as singletons. This CDR3 contains 13 residues. CDR1 SGHRS and CDR2 YFSETQ come from the germline V gene. V gave up 3 bases and J gave up 3 bases, with 7 bases separating them. Sequencing used blood. The genes are TRBV5-1 and TRBJ1-5; D remains unclear. This TCR was recovered from a woman aged 40 to 50 in good health. The CDR3 nucleotides are TGCGCCAGCAGCTCCCTACCCAATCAGCCCCAGCATTTT. Its translation: CASSSLPNQPQHF.